This T cell receptor beta chain was sequenced for a study of cytomegalovirus exposure and HLA in healthy donors. On the study more broadly: Earlier work reported 100 million or so unique TCR beta sequences from 180 million or so T cells. Whole-study findings and limits: Most TCRs appeared rarely, but some public TCRs recurred in many donors.

The V gene lost 5 bases and the J gene lost 8 bases, with 12 bases spanning the gap. This CDR3 is 12 amino acids long. Germline loops: CDR1 SGHAT, CDR2 FQNNGV. Comment on this clone: As yet, its antigen is unknown.

Amplification used 60 Vbeta primers and 13 Jbeta primers. Sequencing used immunoSEQ multiplex PCR; TCRdb keeps in-frame clones, though not all of them. The repertoire holds over 200,000 clones, 75% to 90% seen once, with about 1% in the top ten. Sequenced: PBMCs. This receptor was identified in a woman aged 18 to 35 in good health and CMV-seronegative. V usage is TRBV11-2 and J usage is TRBJ1-2, with D perhaps matching TRBD1 (5 bases). DNA of the CDR3: TGTGCCAGCAGCACGGGACTGGGGGGCTACACCTTC. This gives the protein CASSTGLGGYTF.